The 17 T cell receptor beta chains given below trace back to one sample, sequenced in a study of technical replicates of blood from four donors. Assay used: immunoSEQ multiplex PCR; TCRdb lists only in-frame clones, some missing. The sample has under 95,000 clones, roughly 94% seen once. Sequenced input: T cells isolated from PBMCs. The receptor set was obtained from a human donor in good health.

The chain uses TRBV6-5 and TRBJ1-4; no clear D. The CDR3 totals 15 residues. Germline assignment: CDR1 MNHEY and CDR2 SVGAGI. The V gene lost 5 bases and the J gene lost 5 bases, with 15 bases spanning the gap. The CDR3 DNA reads TGTGCCAGCAGTCCCATTAGGACGGGGAATGAAAAACTGTTTTTT. This encodes CASSPIRTGNEKLFF.

The rearrangement joins TRBV6-5 to TRBJ2-4, with D tentatively TRBD1 (5 bases). Germline CDR1 reads MNHEY; CDR2 reads SVGAGI. The CDR3 has 13 amino acids. The germline V and J ends were trimmed by 4 bases and 5 bases, with 9 bases remaining between them. The CDR3 here is CASSFDRENIQYF. The DNA of the CDR3 is TGTGCCAGCAGTTTCGACAGAGAAAACATTCAGTACTTC.

V and J are TRBV5-1 and TRBJ1-1, with 11 bases fitting TRBD1. V dropped 2 bases and J dropped 4; count of bases not matched to a gene: 4. The CDR3 is 15 residues long. Per germline, CDR1 SGHRS and CDR2 YFSETQ. The CDR3 bases are TGCGCCAGCAGCTTTGGGGACAGGGGGGCCACTGAAGCTTTCTTT. Residues: CASSFGDRGATEAFF.

The genes are TRBV28 and TRBJ2-5; tentatively, D is TRBD2 (6 bases). CDR1 is MDHEN and CDR2 is SYDVKM in the germline V gene. Trimming cost V 6 bases and J 1 base, with 9 bases left between them. The CDR3 has 13 residues. The CDR3 spells CASRRESQETQYF. CDR3 bases: TGTGCCAGCAGACGGGAGTCCCAAGAGACCCAGTACTTC.

The chain uses TRBV18 and TRBJ2-5; D possibly corresponds to TRBD2 (5 bases). Germline CDR1 KGHSH, CDR2 LQKENI. Trimming left V 3 bases short and J 1 base short, with 6 bases between. The CDR3 has 13 residues. The CDR3 is CASSPGSQETQYF. The CDR3 coding sequence is TGTGCCAGCTCACCGGGGAGCCAAGAGACCCAGTACTTC.

The chain recombines TRBV2 with TRBJ1-2, with D hard to call. CDR1 SNHLY and CDR2 FYNNEI come from the germline V gene. The CDR3 sequence is 12 residues long. The ends were cut back, 5 bases at V and 1 base at J, with 5 bases in the middle. CDR3 coding DNA: TGTGCCAGCAGTTCCCTTAACTATGGCTACACCTTC. Protein: CASSSLNYGYTF. Filled out from reference TRBV2 and TRBJ1-2, the complete variable domain reads EPEVTQTPSHQVTQMGQEVILRCVPISNHLYFYWYRQILGQKVEFLVSFYNNEISEKSEIFDDQFSVERPDGSNFTLKIRSTKLEDSAMYFCASSSLNYGYTFGSGTRLTVV.

V is TRBV30 and J is TRBJ2-7; D is unclear. The CDR3 is made up of 13 amino acids. Germline CDR1 GTSNPN, CDR2 SVGIG (reference sequence). The germline V and J ends were trimmed by 4 bases and 1 base, with 11 bases remaining between them. CDR3 residues: CAWNYGDSYEQYF. CDR3 in DNA: TGTGCCTGGAATTATGGAGATTCCTACGAGCAGTACTTC.

The genes are TRBV5-1 and TRBJ2-5, with unresolved D. The CDR3 spans 14 residues. CDR1 is SGHRS, CDR2 YFSETQ, per germline. Deletions cut 0 bases from V and 3 bases from J, with 9 bases between. The CDR3 nucleotides are TGCGCCAGCAGCTTGGTTGTTACTAAAGAGACCCAGTACTTC. Its protein is CASSLVVTKETQYF.

The chain employs TRBV27 and TRBJ2-7, with 9 nucleotides matching TRBD1. Per germline, CDR1 MNHEY and CDR2 SMNVEV (reference sequence). The CDR3 sequence is 13 residues long. After removal of 6 bases from V and 2 bases from J, the junction contained 2 bases not matched to a gene. CDR3 in amino acids: CASRGTGTYEQYF. The DNA of the CDR3 is TGTGCCAGCAGAGGGACAGGGACCTACGAGCAGTACTTC.

This chain joins TRBV9 and TRBJ1-2; TRBD1 might be the D (6 bases). CDR3 length equals 15 residues. Per germline, CDR1 SGDLS and CDR2 YYNGEE. The V end lost 3 bases, the J end lost 1 base, and 13 bases lay between the germline ends. CDR3 bases: TGTGCCAGCAGCGCAGCGACAGGAGGTAACTATGGCTACACCTTC. As protein: CASSAATGGNYGYTF.

The chain links TRBV6-1 to TRBJ1-6; D uncertain. CDR3 size: 13 residues. Per germline, CDR1 MNHNS and CDR2 SASEGT. V shed 11 bases and J shed 0 bases, with 8 bases lying between them. The CDR3 spells CACLSSYNSPLHF. Written as DNA, the CDR3 is TGTGCCTGCCTAAGCTCCTATAATTCACCCCTCCACTTT.

The V gene is TRBV5-1, the J gene TRBJ2-7, with 7 nucleotides matching TRBD1. V gave up 3 bases and J gave up 3 bases; unmatched junction bases: 12. Germline-derived CDR1 and CDR2 are SGHRS and YFSETQ. The CDR3 consists of 16 residues. CDR3 coding DNA: TGCGCCAGCAGCTCCGGTGGAACTGACAGGGACTACGAGCAGTACTTC. This translates into CASSSGGTDRDYEQYF. The full variable domain, completed using reference TRBV5-1 and TRBJ2-7, is KAGVTQTPRYLIKTRGQQVTLSCSPISGHRSVSWYQQTPGQGLQFLFEYFSETQRNKGNFPGRFSGRQFSNSRSEMNVSTLELGDSALYLCASSSGGTDRDYEQYFGPGTRLTVT.

The chain links TRBV7-8 to TRBJ1-4, with 9 nucleotides matching TRBD1. The CDR3 extends over 17 amino acids. Per germline, CDR1 SGHVS and CDR2 FQNEAQ. With 4 bases clipped from V and 5 bases from J, the junction kept 11 bases outside the gene matches. DNA for the CDR3: TGTGCCAGCAGCTCGACCGGGACAGGGATCAAAAATGAAAAACTGTTTTTT. It specifies CASSSTGTGIKNEKLFF.

This chain links TRBV12-5 with TRBJ1-1; 8 positions agree with TRBD1. The CDR3 spans 13 residues. With 6 bases clipped from V and 8 bases from J, the junction kept 8 bases outside the gene matches. Germline-derived CDR1 and CDR2 are LGHNT and FRNRAP. CDR3 sequence (DNA): TGTGCTAGTGGCTCCGGGACAGGAACCGAAGCTTTCTTT. It codes for CASGSGTGTEAFF.

This chain joins TRBV25-1 and TRBJ1-3; 11 bases line up with TRBD1. The germline V gene has CDR1 MGHDK and CDR2 SYGVNS. V was pared by 4 bases and J by 7 bases, with 6 bases of the junction left unmatched. This CDR3 comprises 15 residues. CDR3 amino acids: CASSAPGQGVNTIYF. The DNA of the CDR3 is TGTGCCAGCAGTGCTCCGGGACAGGGGGTTAACACCATATATTTT.

The chain is built from TRBV11-2 and TRBJ2-6; TRBD2 is a possible D gene (5 bases). Trimming shortened V by 4 bases and J by 5 bases, and 12 bases separated the two germline ends. The germline CDR1 and CDR2 sequences are SGHAT and FQNNGV. The CDR3 contains 15 residues. The CDR3 here is CASSSLRGRANVLTF. CDR3 nucleotides: TGTGCCAGCAGCTCCTTACGAGGGCGGGCCAACGTCCTGACTTTC.

CDR3 loop: CASSDRVNSPLHF. In DNA form, the CDR3 reads TGCGCCAGCAGTGACAGGGTGAATTCACCCCTCCACTTT. The J gene is TRBJ1-6, the V gene TRBV10-2, with a tentative D call TRBD1 (5 bases). The CDR3 spans 13 residues. V was cut by 3 bases and J by 7 bases, with 7 bases left in between. Germline lookup yields CDR1 WSHSY and CDR2 SAAADI.